This T cell receptor (beta chain) appears in the sequencing data of a study of shared clonotypes between healthy human individuals. General study findings and limits: Specimens sampled were limited to blood, with tissue repertoires likely differing. Larger estimated richness was generally recorded for naive subsets relative to memory subsets.

Germline V CDR1 and CDR2: SEHNR, FQNEAQ (reference sequence). This CDR3 has 14 residues. V shed 3 bases, J shed 13 bases, and the junction held 7 bases outside the gene matches. Produced via immunoSEQ multiplex PCR; TCRdb's table is partial and in-frame only. The sample includes about a million clones, approximately 76% of them seen just once. Notes on this clone: Its specificity is unknown.

This clonotype was sampled from a man in his late teens or twenties in good health. Sequencing was performed on memory CD4+ T cells sorted from blood. The subset was: CD45RA-negative fraction. The chain links TRBV7-9 to TRBJ1-6, with 9 bases fitting TRBD1. The CDR3 here is CASSFPGQGFPLHF. As DNA, the CDR3 is TGTGCCAGCAGCTTCCCGGGACAGGGCTTCCCCCTCCACTTT.